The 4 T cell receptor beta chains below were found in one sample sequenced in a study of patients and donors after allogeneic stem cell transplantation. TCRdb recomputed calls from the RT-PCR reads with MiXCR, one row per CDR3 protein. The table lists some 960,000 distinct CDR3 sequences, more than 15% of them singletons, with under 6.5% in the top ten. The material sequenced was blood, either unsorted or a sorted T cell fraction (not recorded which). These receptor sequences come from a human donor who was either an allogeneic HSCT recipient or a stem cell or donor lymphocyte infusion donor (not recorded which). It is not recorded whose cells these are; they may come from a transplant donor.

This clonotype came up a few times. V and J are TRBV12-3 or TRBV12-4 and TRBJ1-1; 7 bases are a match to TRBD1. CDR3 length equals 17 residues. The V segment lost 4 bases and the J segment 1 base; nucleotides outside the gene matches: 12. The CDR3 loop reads CASSSRNGTVRNTEAFF. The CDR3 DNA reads TGTGCCAGCAGTTCCCGGAATGGGACAGTAAGGAACACTGAAGCTTTCTTT.

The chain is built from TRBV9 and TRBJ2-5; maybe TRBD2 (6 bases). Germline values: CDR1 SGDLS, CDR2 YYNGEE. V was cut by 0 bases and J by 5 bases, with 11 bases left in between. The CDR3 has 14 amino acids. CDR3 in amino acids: CASSVAGEEETQYF. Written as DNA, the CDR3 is TGTGCCAGCAGCGTAGCGGGAGAGGAGGAGACCCAGTACTTC. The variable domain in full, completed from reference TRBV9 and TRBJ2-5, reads DSGVTQTPKHLITATGQRVTLRCSPRSGDLSVYWYQQSLDQGLQFLIQYYNGEERAKGNILERFSAQQFPDLHSELNLSSLELGDSALYFCASSVAGEEETQYFGPGTRLLVL.

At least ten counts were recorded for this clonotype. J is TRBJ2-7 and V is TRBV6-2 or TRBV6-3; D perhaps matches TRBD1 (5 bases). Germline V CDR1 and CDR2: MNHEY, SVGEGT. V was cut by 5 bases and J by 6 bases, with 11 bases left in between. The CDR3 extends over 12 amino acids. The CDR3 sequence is CASSRTSGEQYF. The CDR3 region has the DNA TGTGCCAGCAGTAGGACATCGGGCGAGCAGTACTTC.

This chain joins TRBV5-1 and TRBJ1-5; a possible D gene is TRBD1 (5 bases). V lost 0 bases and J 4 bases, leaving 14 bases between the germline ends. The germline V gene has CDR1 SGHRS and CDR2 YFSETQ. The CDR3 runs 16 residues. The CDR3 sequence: CASSLGPTGGNQPQHF. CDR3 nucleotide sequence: TGCGCCAGCAGCTTGGGGCCCACCGGGGGAAATCAGCCCCAGCATTTT.